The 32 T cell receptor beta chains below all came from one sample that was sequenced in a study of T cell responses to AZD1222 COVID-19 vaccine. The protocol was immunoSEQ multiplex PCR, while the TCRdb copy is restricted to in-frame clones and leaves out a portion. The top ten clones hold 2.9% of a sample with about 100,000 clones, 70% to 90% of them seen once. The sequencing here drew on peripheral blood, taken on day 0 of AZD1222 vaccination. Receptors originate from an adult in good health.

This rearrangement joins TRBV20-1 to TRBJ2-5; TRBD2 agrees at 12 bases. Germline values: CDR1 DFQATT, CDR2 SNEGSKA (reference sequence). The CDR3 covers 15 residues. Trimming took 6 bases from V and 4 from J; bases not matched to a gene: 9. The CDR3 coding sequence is TGCAGTGCCAGTGCTCTAGCGGGAGGGGGAGAGACCCAGTACTTC. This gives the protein CSASALAGGGETQYF.

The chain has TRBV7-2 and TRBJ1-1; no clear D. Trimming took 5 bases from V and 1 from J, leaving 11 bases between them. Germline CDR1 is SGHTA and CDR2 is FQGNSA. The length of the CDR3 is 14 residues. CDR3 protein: CASSVDNRNTEAFF. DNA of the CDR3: TGTGCCAGCAGCGTCGATAACAGGAACACTGAAGCTTTCTTT.

The CDR3 loop is CASSLGPGQMNTEAFF. The CDR3 DNA follows: TGTGCCAGCAGCTTAGGTCCGGGACAGATGAACACTGAAGCTTTCTTT. The gene calls are TRBV11-1 and TRBJ1-1; 7 nucleotides match TRBD1. CDR1 and CDR2 from the germline V gene are SGHAT and FQDESV (reference sequence). The CDR3 is made up of 16 amino acids. The J segment lost 0 bases and the V segment lost 1 base, leaving 5 bases of the junction unmatched.

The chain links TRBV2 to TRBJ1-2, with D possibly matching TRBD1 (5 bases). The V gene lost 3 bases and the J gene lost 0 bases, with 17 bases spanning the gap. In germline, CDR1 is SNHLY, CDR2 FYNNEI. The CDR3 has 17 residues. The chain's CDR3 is CASSDPPGWGPNYGYTF. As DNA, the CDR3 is TGTGCCAGCAGTGACCCTCCGGGGTGGGGCCCTAACTATGGCTACACCTTC.

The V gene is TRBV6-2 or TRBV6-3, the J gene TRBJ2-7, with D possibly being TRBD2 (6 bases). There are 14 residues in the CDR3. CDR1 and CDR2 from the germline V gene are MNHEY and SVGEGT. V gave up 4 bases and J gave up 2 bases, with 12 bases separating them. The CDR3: CASSLPSVAYEQYF. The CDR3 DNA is TGTGCCAGCAGTTTACCTAGCGTCGCCTACGAGCAGTACTTC.

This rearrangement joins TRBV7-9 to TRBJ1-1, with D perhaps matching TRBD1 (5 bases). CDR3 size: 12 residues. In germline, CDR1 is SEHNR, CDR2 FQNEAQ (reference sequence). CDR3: CAGRGLNTEAFF. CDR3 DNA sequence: TGTGCTGGGAGGGGCTTGAACACTGAAGCTTTCTTT.

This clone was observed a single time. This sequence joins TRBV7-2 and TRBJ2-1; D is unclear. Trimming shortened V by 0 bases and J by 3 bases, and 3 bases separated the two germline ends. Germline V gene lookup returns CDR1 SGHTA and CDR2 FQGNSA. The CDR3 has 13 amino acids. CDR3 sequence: CASSLALYNEQFF. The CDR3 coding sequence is TGTGCCAGCAGCTTAGCCCTCTACAATGAGCAGTTCTTC.

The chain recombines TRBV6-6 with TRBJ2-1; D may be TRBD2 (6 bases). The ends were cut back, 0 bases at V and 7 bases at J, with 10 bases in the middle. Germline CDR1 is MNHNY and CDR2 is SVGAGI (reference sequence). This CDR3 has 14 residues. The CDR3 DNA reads TGTGCCAGCAGTTACTCGGGGGGTCTGAATGAGCAGTTCTTC. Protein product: CASSYSGGLNEQFF.

In nucleotides, the CDR3 is TGTGCCAGCTCACCGGGGCAATCGGATTACACAGATACGCAGTATTTT. It codes for CASSPGQSDYTDTQYF. The J gene is TRBJ2-3, the V gene TRBV18, with D possibly matching TRBD1 (5 bases). Trimming stripped 3 bases from V and 2 bases from J, with 15 bases between. Germline V gives CDR1 KGHSH, CDR2 LQKENI. The CDR3 spans 16 residues.

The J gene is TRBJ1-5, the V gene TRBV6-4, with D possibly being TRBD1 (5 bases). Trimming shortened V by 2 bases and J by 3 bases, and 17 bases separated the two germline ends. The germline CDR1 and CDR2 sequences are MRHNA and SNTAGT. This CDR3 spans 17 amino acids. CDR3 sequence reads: CASSDPNKGSHNQPQHF. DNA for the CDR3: TGTGCCAGCAGTGACCCCAATAAGGGGTCCCACAATCAGCCCCAGCATTTT.

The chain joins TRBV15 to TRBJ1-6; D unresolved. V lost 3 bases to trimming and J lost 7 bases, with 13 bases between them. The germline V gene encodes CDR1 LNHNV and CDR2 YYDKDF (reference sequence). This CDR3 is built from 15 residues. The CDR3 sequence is CATSSGLRGNSPLHF. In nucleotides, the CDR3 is TGTGCCACCAGCAGTGGGCTACGAGGGAATTCACCCCTCCACTTT. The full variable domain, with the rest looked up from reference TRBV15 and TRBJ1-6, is DAMVIQNPRYQVTQFGKPVTLSCSQTLNHNVMYWYQQKSSQAPKLLFHYYDKDFNNEADTPDNFQSRRPNTSFCFLDIRSPGLGDTAMYLCATSSGLRGNSPLHFGNGTRLTVT.

CDR3 loop: CASSLGGPTELYEQYF. In DNA form, the CDR3 reads TGTGCCAGCAGCTTAGGAGGGCCGACCGAGCTGTACGAGCAGTACTTC. V usage is TRBV7-6 and J usage is TRBJ2-7; possibly TRBD2 for D (5 bases). V lost 1 base, J lost 4 bases, and 17 bases lay in between. Germline lookup yields CDR1 SGHVS and CDR2 FNYEAQ. There are 16 residues in the CDR3.

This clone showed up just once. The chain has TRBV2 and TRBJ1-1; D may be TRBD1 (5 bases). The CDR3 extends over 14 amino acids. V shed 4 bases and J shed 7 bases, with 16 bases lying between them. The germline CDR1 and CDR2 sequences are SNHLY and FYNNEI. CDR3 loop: CASSGDRIQGEAFF. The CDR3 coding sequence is TGTGCCAGCAGTGGGGATCGGATTCAGGGTGAAGCTTTCTTT. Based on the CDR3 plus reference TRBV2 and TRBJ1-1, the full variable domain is EPEVTQTPSHQVTQMGQEVILRCVPISNHLYFYWYRQILGQKVEFLVSFYNNEISEKSEIFDDQFSVERPDGSNFTLKIRSTKLEDSAMYFCASSGDRIQGEAFFGQGTRLTVV.

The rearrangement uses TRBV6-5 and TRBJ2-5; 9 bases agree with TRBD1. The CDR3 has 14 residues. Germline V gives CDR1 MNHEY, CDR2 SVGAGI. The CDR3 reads CATGTGFFQETQYF. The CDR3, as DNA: TGTGCAACCGGGACAGGGTTTTTCCAAGAGACCCAGTACTTC.

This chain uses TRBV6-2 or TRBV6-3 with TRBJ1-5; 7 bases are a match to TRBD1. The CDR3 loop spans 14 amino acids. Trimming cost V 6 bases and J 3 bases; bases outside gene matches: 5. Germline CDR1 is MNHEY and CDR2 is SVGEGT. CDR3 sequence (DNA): TGTGCCAGCAGCAAAGACAGGGCCAATCAGCCCCAGCATTTT. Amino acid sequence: CASSKDRANQPQHF.

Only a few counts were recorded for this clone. The CDR3 DNA is TGTGCCAGCAGCTTCACGGGGATGAACTACGAGCAGTACTTC. Translating gives CASSFTGMNYEQYF. The V gene is TRBV7-2, the J gene TRBJ2-7; perhaps TRBD2 as D (5 bases). The CDR3 length is 14 residues. Germline CDR1 is SGHTA and CDR2 is FQGNSA. V dropped 3 bases and J dropped 3 bases, with 12 bases sitting between them.

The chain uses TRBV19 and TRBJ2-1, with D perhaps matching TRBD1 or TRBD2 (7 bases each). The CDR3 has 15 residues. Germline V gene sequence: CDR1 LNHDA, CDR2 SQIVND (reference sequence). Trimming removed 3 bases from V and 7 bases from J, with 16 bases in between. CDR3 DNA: TGTGCCAGTAGTATGGGGGGGAGGGGGCATAATGAGCAGTTCTTC. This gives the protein CASSMGGRGHNEQFF.

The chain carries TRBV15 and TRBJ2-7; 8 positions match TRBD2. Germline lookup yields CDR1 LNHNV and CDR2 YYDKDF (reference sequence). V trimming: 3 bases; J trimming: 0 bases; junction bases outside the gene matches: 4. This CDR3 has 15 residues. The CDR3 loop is CATSSGRGDSYEQYF. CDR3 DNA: TGTGCCACCAGCAGTGGGCGGGGGGACTCCTACGAGCAGTACTTC. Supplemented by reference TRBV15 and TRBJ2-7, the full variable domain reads DAMVIQNPRYQVTQFGKPVTLSCSQTLNHNVMYWYQQKSSQAPKLLFHYYDKDFNNEADTPDNFQSRRPNTSFCFLDIRSPGLGDTAMYLCATSSGRGDSYEQYFGPGTRLTVT.

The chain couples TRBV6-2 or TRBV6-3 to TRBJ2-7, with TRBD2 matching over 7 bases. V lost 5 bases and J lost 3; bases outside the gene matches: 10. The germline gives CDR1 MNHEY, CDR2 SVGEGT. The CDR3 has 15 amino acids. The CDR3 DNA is TGTGCCAGCAGTACCAGCCGGGACTATGACTACGAGCAGTACTTC. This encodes CASSTSRDYDYEQYF.

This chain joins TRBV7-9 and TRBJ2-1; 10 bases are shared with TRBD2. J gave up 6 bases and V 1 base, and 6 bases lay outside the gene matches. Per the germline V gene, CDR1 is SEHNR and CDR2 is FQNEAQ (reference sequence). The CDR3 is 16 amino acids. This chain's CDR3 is CASSLELASGSNEQFF. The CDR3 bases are TGTGCCAGCAGCTTAGAGCTGGCTAGCGGGAGCAATGAGCAGTTCTTC.

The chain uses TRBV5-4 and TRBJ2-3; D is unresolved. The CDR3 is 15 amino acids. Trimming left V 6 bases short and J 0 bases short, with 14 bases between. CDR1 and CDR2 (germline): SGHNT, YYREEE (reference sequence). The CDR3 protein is CASTDTSTSTDTQYF. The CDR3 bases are TGTGCCAGCACAGATACGAGTACTAGCACAGATACGCAGTATTTT.

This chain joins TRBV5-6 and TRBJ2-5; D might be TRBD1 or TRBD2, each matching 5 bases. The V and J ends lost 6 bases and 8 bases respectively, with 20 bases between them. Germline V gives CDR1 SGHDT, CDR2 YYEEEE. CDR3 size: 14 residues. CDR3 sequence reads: CASTPSTAVETQYF. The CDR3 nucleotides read TGTGCCAGCACCCCCTCGACAGCGGTCGAAACCCAGTACTTC.

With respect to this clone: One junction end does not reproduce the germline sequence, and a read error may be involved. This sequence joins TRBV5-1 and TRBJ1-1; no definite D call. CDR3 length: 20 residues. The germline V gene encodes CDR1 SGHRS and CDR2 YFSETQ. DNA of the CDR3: TGTGCCAGCAGCTTGGTCGGGGTTTGGTCAGGAAGACCTCTGGACACTGAAGCTTTCTTT. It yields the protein CASSLVGVWSGRPLDTEAFF.

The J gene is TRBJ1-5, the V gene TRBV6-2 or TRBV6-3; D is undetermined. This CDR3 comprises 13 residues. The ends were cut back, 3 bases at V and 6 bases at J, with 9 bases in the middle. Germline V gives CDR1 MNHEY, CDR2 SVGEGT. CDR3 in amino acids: CASSYKRGQPQHF. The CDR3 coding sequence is TGTGCCAGCAGTTATAAGAGAGGTCAGCCCCAGCATTTT.

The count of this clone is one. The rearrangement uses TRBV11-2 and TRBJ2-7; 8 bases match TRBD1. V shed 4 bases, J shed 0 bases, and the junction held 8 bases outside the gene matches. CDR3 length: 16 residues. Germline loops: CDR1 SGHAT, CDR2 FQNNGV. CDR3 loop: CASSSPRQGSSYEQYF. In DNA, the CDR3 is TGTGCCAGCAGCTCCCCCCGACAGGGGAGCTCCTACGAGCAGTACTTC.

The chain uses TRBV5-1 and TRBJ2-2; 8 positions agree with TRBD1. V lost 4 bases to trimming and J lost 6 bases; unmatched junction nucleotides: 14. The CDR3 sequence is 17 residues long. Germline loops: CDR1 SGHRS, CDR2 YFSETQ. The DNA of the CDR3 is TGCGCCAGCAGCAATAATGGACAGGGCGGATGGGCCGGGGAGCTGTTTTTT. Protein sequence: CASSNNGQGGWAGELFF.

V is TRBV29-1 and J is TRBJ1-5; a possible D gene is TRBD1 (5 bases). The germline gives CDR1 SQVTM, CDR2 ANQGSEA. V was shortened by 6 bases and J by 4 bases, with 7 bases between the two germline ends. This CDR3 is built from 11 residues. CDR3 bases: TGCAGCGTGGGGGAGAATCAGCCCCAGCATTTT. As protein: CSVGENQPQHF.

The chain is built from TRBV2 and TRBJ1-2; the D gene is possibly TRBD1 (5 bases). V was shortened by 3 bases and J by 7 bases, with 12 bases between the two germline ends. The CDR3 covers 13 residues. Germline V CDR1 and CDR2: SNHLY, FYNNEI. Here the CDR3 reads CASSDRGFGGYTF. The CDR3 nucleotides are TGTGCCAGCAGTGATCGGGGGTTTGGTGGCTACACCTTC.

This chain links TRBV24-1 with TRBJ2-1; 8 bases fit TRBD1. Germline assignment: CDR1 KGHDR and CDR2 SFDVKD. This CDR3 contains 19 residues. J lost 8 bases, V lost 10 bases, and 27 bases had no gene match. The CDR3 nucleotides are TGTGCCACTGGGACGTGGACAGGGCAAACTGGGAAATATAGCGATGAGCAGTTCTTC. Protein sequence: CATGTWTGQTGKYSDEQFF.

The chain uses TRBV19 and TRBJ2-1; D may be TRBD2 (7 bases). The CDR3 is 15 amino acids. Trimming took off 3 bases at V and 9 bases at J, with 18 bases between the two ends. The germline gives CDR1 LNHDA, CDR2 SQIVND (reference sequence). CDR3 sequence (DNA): TGTGCCAGTAGTATTAGGGGGGAGGGCTCTTTTGAGCAGTTCTTC. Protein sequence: CASSIRGEGSFEQFF.

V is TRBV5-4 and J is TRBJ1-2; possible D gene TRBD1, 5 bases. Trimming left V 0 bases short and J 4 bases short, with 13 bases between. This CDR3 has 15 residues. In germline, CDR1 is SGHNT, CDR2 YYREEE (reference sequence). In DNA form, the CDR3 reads TGTGCCAGCAGCTTGGCCGGTCGGGGGGTCTATGGCTACACCTTC. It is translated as CASSLAGRGVYGYTF.

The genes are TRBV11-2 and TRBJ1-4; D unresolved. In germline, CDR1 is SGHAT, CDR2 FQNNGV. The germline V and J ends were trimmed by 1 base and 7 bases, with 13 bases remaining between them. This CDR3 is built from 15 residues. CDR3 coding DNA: TGTGCCAGCAGCTTAGTAGGGTCGGCTGGTGAAAAACTGTTTTTT. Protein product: CASSLVGSAGEKLFF.